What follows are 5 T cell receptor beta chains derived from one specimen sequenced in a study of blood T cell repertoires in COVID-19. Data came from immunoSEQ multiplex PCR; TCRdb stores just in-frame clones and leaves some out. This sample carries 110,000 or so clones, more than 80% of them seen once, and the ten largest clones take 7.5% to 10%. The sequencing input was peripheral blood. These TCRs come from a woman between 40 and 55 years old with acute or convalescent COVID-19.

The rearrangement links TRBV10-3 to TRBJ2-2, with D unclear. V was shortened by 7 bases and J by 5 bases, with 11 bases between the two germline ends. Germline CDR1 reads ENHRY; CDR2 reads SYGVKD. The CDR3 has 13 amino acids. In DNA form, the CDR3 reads TGTGCCATCACCAGCGTCCCAACCGGGGAGCTGTTTTTT. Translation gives CAITSVPTGELFF.

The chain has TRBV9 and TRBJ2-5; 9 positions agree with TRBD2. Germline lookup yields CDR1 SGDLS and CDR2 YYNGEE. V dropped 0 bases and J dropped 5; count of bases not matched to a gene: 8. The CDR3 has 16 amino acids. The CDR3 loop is CASSVVQAGGGETQYF. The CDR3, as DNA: TGTGCCAGCAGCGTAGTCCAAGCGGGAGGAGGTGAGACCCAGTACTTC.

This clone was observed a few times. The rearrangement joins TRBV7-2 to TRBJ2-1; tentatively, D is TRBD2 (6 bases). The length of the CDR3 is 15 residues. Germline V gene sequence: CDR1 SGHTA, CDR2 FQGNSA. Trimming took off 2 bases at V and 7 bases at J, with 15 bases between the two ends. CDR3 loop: CASSLRGREENEQFF. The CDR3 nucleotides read TGTGCCAGCAGCTTAAGAGGCAGGGAGGAGAATGAGCAGTTCTTC.

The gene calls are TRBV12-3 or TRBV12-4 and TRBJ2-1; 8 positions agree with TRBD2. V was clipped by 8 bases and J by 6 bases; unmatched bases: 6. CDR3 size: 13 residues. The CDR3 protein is CASRRGVGNEQFF. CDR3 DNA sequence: TGTGCCAGCCGGCGGGGGGTAGGCAATGAGCAGTTCTTC.

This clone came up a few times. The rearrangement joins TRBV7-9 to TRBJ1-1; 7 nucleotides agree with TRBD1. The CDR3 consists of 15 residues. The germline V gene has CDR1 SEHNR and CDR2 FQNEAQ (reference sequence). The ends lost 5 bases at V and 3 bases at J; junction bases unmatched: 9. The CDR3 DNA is TGTGCCAGCAGCGAGCGACAGGGCGGGCACACTGAAGCTTTCTTT. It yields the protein CASSERQGGHTEAFF.